The clone carrying this T cell receptor (beta chain) was seen once. CDR1 and CDR2 from the germline V gene are LNHDA and SQIVND (reference sequence). The V gene end was trimmed by 6 bases and the J gene end by 8 bases; junction bases not matched to a gene: 12. The length of the CDR3 is 14 residues. These data belong to a study of cytomegalovirus exposure and HLA in healthy donors. It was with 60 Vbeta and 13 Jbeta primers that the PCR ran. Profiled with immunoSEQ multiplex PCR; TCRdb holds only in-frame clones, not every one. In the table there are 140,000 to 150,000 clones, roughly 70% of which are singletons.

The TCR was taken from a man younger than 45 in good health and CMV-seronegative. Specimen: PBMCs. The chain recombines TRBV19 with TRBJ1-2, with 7 bases aligning to TRBD1. CDR3 in DNA: TGTGCCAGTAGCAACAGGGGCAGTGAGAAAGGCTACACCTTC. It encodes CASSNRGSEKGYTF.